This T cell receptor (beta chain) was sequenced during a study of blood T cell repertoires in COVID-19. Across the study: Sample material is recorded as cDNA or gDNA derived from T cells, B-cell-depleted T cells, or PBMCs.

Clones were read by immunoSEQ multiplex PCR, and TCRdb kept only the in-frame ones, dropping some. The profile shows about 80,000 clones, around nine tenths of them singletons. This clone was detected only a few times. The CDR3 length is 11 residues. Trimming took 3 bases from V and 12 from J, leaving 11 bases between them. Germline lookup yields CDR1 MNHEY and CDR2 SVGEGT. The sequenced sample was peripheral blood. This TCR was recovered from a woman older than 75 with active or convalescent COVID-19. The gene calls are TRBV6-2 or TRBV6-3 and TRBJ1-2; no clear D. In nucleotides, the CDR3 is TGTGCCAGCAGTTATGGCGGCGCGGACACCTTC. Amino acid sequence: CASSYGGADTF.